This T cell receptor beta chain was captured in a study of brain T cells in children with intractable seizures. General study results and limits: HCMV serostatus was not known, and viral specificity came from CDR3 similarity only. Pre- and post-surgery blood differed in depth, so pre-surgery absences may be undersampling.

Method: immunoSEQ multiplex PCR; TCRdb's copy keeps in-frame clones and lacks some. The data contain about 340,000 clones, more than 85% of them singletons. Regarding this clone: As yet, its antigen is unknown.

As to time point: blood from clinic visit 5 months post-surgery; TSC patient then seizure free. Sequencing was limited to surgery cases with top T cell transcript signatures in brain tissue. Patients received at least one anti-epileptic drug before surgery. With 7 bases removed from V and 9 bases from J, the gap between germline ends came to 23 bases. This CDR3 is built from 15 residues. Germline CDR1 SGHRS, CDR2 YFSETQ. The chain joins TRBV5-1 to TRBJ2-1; D is unresolved. This sequence was found in a boy younger than two with tuberous sclerosis and intractable seizures. Sequences were derived from peripheral blood, sampled less than 6 months after surgery. The CDR3 protein is CASAMSLPQKAEQFF. For the CDR3, the DNA is TGCGCCAGCGCGATGTCCCTCCCCCAAAAAGCTGAGCAGTTCTTC.